The 27 T cell receptor beta chains listed next were all sequenced from one sample in a study of CD8+ T cells in alopecia areata. The treatment denotes: oral pan-JAK inhibitor, 5-10 mg twice daily. Following RNA extraction, reverse transcription yielded cDNA that acted as the sequencing template. The repertoire was sequenced with immunoSEQ multiplex PCR; TCRdb's copy has only in-frame clones and lacks some. The sample includes 70,000 or so clones, 25% to 35% of them seen just once. The sequencing here drew on CD8+ T cells sorted from blood, taken at week 4, from a patient treated with tofacitinib. These receptors were obtained from a human donor with alopecia areata.

This clone was recorded once. The genes are TRBV29-1 and TRBJ2-7; D gene uncertain. Trimming cost V 0 bases and J 3 bases, with 9 bases left between them. The germline V gene has CDR1 SQVTM and CDR2 ANQGSEA. This CDR3 comprises 13 residues. The CDR3 protein is CSVEEVSFYEQYF. CDR3 DNA: TGCAGCGTTGAAGAGGTCAGCTTCTACGAGCAGTACTTC.

The table lists this clone with a few counts. The V gene is TRBV30, the J gene TRBJ2-2, with TRBD1 identical over 9 bases. CDR3 length: 15 amino acids. In germline, CDR1 is GTSNPN, CDR2 SVGIG (reference sequence). V dropped 1 base and J dropped 7; count of bases not matched to a gene: 7. In DNA, the CDR3 is TGTGCCTGGAGTGGCACAGGGGGCGCCGGCGGGGAGCTGTTTTTT. It yields the protein CAWSGTGGAGGELFF.

Here the CDR3 DNA reads TGTGCCAGCAGAGGAGTGGGGAGCGGGAAGTCAGATACGCAGTATTTT. Its protein product is CASRGVGSGKSDTQYF. The chain recombines TRBV27 with TRBJ2-3; TRBD2 matches at 7 bases. The germline V gene encodes CDR1 MNHEY and CDR2 SMNVEV (reference sequence). The CDR3 consists of 16 residues. Germline trimming cut 6 bases from V and 4 bases from J; bases unmatched to any gene: 13.

Of note for this clone: An end of the junction differs from the germline gene, which may be a read error. This sequence joins TRBV15 and TRBJ2-1; D is unresolved. This CDR3 spans 13 amino acids. Per germline, CDR1 LNHNV and CDR2 YYDKDF (reference sequence). The CDR3 loop reads CATSRATYNERFF. The CDR3 bases are TGTGCCACCAGCAGAGCTACCTACAATGAGCGGTTCTTC.

This chain connects TRBV7-9 to TRBJ2-1; 7 positions match TRBD2. The ends lost 5 bases at V and 7 bases at J; junction bases unmatched: 2. The length of the CDR3 is 12 residues. The V gene's germline CDR1 is SEHNR and CDR2 FQNEAQ (reference sequence). CDR3 nucleotide sequence: TGTGCCAGCAGCCAAGCGGGGAATGAGCAGTTCTTC. Encoded protein: CASSQAGNEQFF.

This clone was counted only a few times. V gene TRBV30 combines with J gene TRBJ2-2; maybe TRBD2 (5 bases). The CDR3 loop spans 11 amino acids. Germline V lookup: CDR1 GTSNPN, CDR2 SVGIG (reference sequence). V lost 0 bases to trimming and J lost 11 bases, with 7 bases between them. The DNA of the CDR3 is TGTGCCTGGAGTGTAGCGGACGAGCTGTTTTTT. Residues: CAWSVADELFF. Looking up the rest from reference TRBV30 and TRBJ2-2 gives the full variable domain: SQTIHQWPATLVQPVGSPLSLECTVEGTSNPNLYWYRQAAGRGLQLLFYSVGIGQISSEVPQNLSASRPQDRQFILSSKKLLLSDSGFYLCAWSVADELFFGEGSRLTVL.

Only one count was recorded for this clone. This sequence joins TRBV27 and TRBJ1-2, with D perhaps matching TRBD1 (5 bases). The V and J ends lost 2 bases and 4 bases respectively, with 14 bases between them. The CDR3 extends over 15 amino acids. Germline lookup yields CDR1 MNHEY and CDR2 SMNVEV (reference sequence). Written as DNA, the CDR3 is TGTGCCAGCAGTTTAAACGTATTGGGGGGCTATGGCTACACCTTC. It yields the protein CASSLNVLGGYGYTF.

The chain recombines TRBV2 with TRBJ2-3; 9 positions agree with TRBD1. The CDR3 consists of 14 residues. Per germline, CDR1 SNHLY and CDR2 FYNNEI. V dropped 6 bases and J dropped 2; count of bases not matched to a gene: 3. CDR3 amino acids: CASSRDRDTDTQYF. The CDR3 DNA is TGTGCCAGCAGCAGGGACAGGGACACAGATACGCAGTATTTT.

This clone appeared a single time. Other nucleotide sequences in the sample specify the same CDR3. The chain couples TRBV30 to TRBJ1-1, with D maybe TRBD1 (5 bases). The CDR3 runs to 12 residues. Germline loops: CDR1 GTSNPN, CDR2 SVGIG (reference sequence). The V gene lost 2 bases and the J gene lost 4 bases, with 8 bases spanning the gap. The CDR3 coding sequence is TGTGCCTGGAGTCCTGGGGGCACTGAAGCTTTCTTT. Translation: CAWSPGGTEAFF. The full variable domain, in which reference TRBV30 and TRBJ1-1 provide the parts outside the CDR3, is SQTIHQWPATLVQPVGSPLSLECTVEGTSNPNLYWYRQAAGRGLQLLFYSVGIGQISSEVPQNLSASRPQDRQFILSSKKLLLSDSGFYLCAWSPGGTEAFFGQGTRLTVV.

This rearrangement joins TRBV27 to TRBJ1-5; D possibly corresponds to TRBD1 (6 bases). In germline, CDR1 is MNHEY, CDR2 SMNVEV (reference sequence). V dropped 8 bases and J dropped 6 bases, with 20 bases sitting between them. The CDR3 runs to 15 residues. DNA of the CDR3: TGTGCCAGCGCACCCAGAACAGGGCGTGCTCAGCCCCAGCATTTT. Its protein product is CASAPRTGRAQPQHF.

This sequence joins TRBV29-1 and TRBJ2-7, with 7 bases that match TRBD1. CDR1 is SQVTM and CDR2 is ANQGSEA in the germline V gene. The V and J ends lost 6 bases and 3 bases, in that order; junction bases with no gene match: 8. The length of the CDR3 is 13 residues. CDR3 nucleotide sequence: TGCAGCGTCCGGGACAGCTTAAACTACGAGCAGTACTTC. Its protein is CSVRDSLNYEQYF.

The DNA for the CDR3 is TGTGCCATCATGGGAATCACCGGGGAGCTGTTTTTT. It specifies CAIMGITGELFF. This rearrangement joins TRBV10-3 to TRBJ2-2; D gene ambiguous. Between the trimmed V and J ends, which lost 7 bases and 4 bases, there was a span of 7 bases. Germline V gene lookup returns CDR1 ENHRY and CDR2 SYGVKD. The CDR3 consists of 12 residues.

The chain couples TRBV7-9 to TRBJ2-7, with D perhaps matching TRBD2 (5 bases). The germline gives CDR1 SEHNR, CDR2 FQNEAQ (reference sequence). CDR3 size: 14 residues. Trimming removed 5 bases from V and 1 base from J, with 12 bases in between. The CDR3 coding sequence is TGTGCCAGCAGCCTAAGGGAGCGGTCCTACGAGCAGTACTTC. This translates into CASSLRERSYEQYF.

The V and J genes are TRBV20-1 and TRBJ2-7, with no clear D. This CDR3 region has 10 residues. V gave up 6 bases and J gave up 3 bases, with 6 bases separating them. Germline CDR1 reads DFQATT; CDR2 reads SNEGSKA (reference sequence). The CDR3 region is CSAHNYEQYF. For the CDR3, the DNA is TGCAGTGCCCACAACTACGAGCAGTACTTC.

The table lists this clone with a few counts. The V call is TRBV30, the J call TRBJ2-7; 11 bases match TRBD2. The germline CDR1 and CDR2 sequences are GTSNPN and SVGIG (reference sequence). The CDR3 sequence is 14 residues long. V trimming: 2 bases; J trimming: 5 bases; junction bases outside the gene matches: 5. The CDR3 DNA reads as TGTGCCTGGAGTATAGCGGGAGGGCCCCACGAGCAGTACTTC. This translates into CAWSIAGGPHEQYF.

The V call is TRBV29-1, the J call TRBJ2-2; D tentatively fits TRBD1 or TRBD2 (5 bases each). The CDR3 consists of 11 residues. Germline V CDR1 and CDR2: SQVTM, ANQGSEA. V was cut by 5 bases and J by 6 bases, with 7 bases left in between. The CDR3, as DNA: TGCAGCGTTCGGGGCGCCGGGGAGCTGTTTTTT. Translation: CSVRGAGELFF.

This clone appeared a few times. The chain has TRBV29-1 and TRBJ2-5; 9 bases are shared with TRBD2. The CDR3 is 16 residues long. Germline V gene lookup returns CDR1 SQVTM and CDR2 ANQGSEA. J gave up 2 bases and V 3 bases, and 10 bases lay outside the gene matches. In DNA form, the CDR3 reads TGCAGCGTTGACCGCGCCTTAGCGGGAGCTCAAGAGACCCAGTACTTC. It encodes CSVDRALAGAQETQYF.

V and J are TRBV27 and TRBJ2-5; 7 bases are shared with TRBD2. TRBJ2-7 explains the end of the DNA better; the J call may be wrong. The CDR3 sequence is 14 residues long. Per germline, CDR1 MNHEY and CDR2 SMNVEV (reference sequence). In DNA form, the CDR3 reads TGTGCCAGCAGTTCGACTAGCACTGAGCACGAGCAGTACTTC. The encoded protein is CASSSTSTEHEQYF.

The V call is TRBV7-9, the J call TRBJ2-5; TRBD2 is a possible D gene (6 bases). Germline-derived CDR1 and CDR2 are SEHNR and FQNEAQ (reference sequence). Trimming shortened V by 5 bases and J by 5 bases, and 15 bases separated the two germline ends. The CDR3 has 14 residues. CDR3 sequence reads: CASSGAGTQETQYF. The CDR3 DNA reads as TGTGCCAGCAGCGGAGCGGGTACCCAGGAGACCCAGTACTTC.

This clone was found a few times. The V call is TRBV28, the J call TRBJ2-1, with 7 nucleotides matching TRBD1. From germline, CDR1 is MDHEN and CDR2 SYDVKM. The CDR3 sequence is 13 residues long. After removal of 6 bases from V and 6 bases from J, the junction contained 5 bases not matched to a gene. In DNA, the CDR3 is TGTGCCAGCAGAACAGGGGACCTCAATGAGCAGTTCTTC. Translated: CASRTGDLNEQFF.

V is TRBV27 and J is TRBJ2-7; 7 nucleotides line up with TRBD1. J gave up 6 bases and V 5 bases, and 4 bases lay outside the gene matches. The length of the CDR3 is 12 residues. Germline V gives CDR1 MNHEY, CDR2 SMNVEV (reference sequence). For the CDR3, the DNA is TGTGCCAGCAGTCCCGACAGGGCCGAGCAGTACTTC. It yields the protein CASSPDRAEQYF.

This clone came up a few times. The chain uses TRBV27 and TRBJ2-7, with unresolved D. V gave up 6 bases and J gave up 1 base, with 7 bases separating them. This CDR3 has 12 residues. The germline gives CDR1 MNHEY, CDR2 SMNVEV (reference sequence). CDR3 amino acids: CASRADSYEQYF. The DNA for the CDR3 is TGTGCCAGCAGGGCGGATTCCTACGAGCAGTACTTC.

The chain has TRBV9 and TRBJ1-5, with 7 bases aligning to TRBD1. Looked up from germline, CDR1 is SGDLS and CDR2 is YYNGEE. The CDR3 length is 15 residues. V lost 0 bases and J lost 0; bases outside the gene matches: 0. As DNA, the CDR3 is TGTGCCAGCAGCGTAGAGGGGGCTAGCAATCAGCCCCAGCATTTT. It is translated as CASSVEGASNQPQHF.

The rearrangement joins TRBV29-1 to TRBJ2-7, with a tentative D call TRBD2 (6 bases). The CDR3 has 15 residues. From germline, CDR1 is SQVTM and CDR2 ANQGSEA. V lost 2 bases and J lost 3, with 17 bases in between. The CDR3 loop reads CSVEIRNERVYEQYF. The CDR3 region has the DNA TGCAGCGTTGAAATCCGTAACGAGCGGGTCTACGAGCAGTACTTC.

The chain is built from TRBV29-1 and TRBJ2-7; 9 bases are a match to TRBD1. This CDR3 has 14 residues. CDR1 is SQVTM and CDR2 is ANQGSEA in the germline V gene. After removal of 2 bases from V and 2 bases from J, the junction contained 4 bases not matched to a gene. The CDR3 nucleotides read TGCAGCGTTGAATCGAGACAGGGGGCCTACGAGCAGTACTTC. It specifies CSVESRQGAYEQYF.

This clone has a handful of counts. Here the CDR3 reads CASSFGLAGENEQFF. CDR3 DNA: TGTGCCAGCAGCTTTGGACTAGCGGGAGAAAATGAGCAGTTCTTC. V gene TRBV7-9 combines with J gene TRBJ2-1; 13 positions agree with TRBD2. Germline trimming cut 3 bases from V and 7 bases from J; bases unmatched to any gene: 3. Germline V gene data show CDR1 as SEHNR and CDR2 as FQNEAQ (reference sequence). The CDR3 covers 15 residues.

This clone was recorded a few times. The chain couples TRBV29-1 to TRBJ1-2, with D maybe TRBD1 (5 bases). Trimming stripped 6 bases from V and 11 bases from J, with 19 bases between. Germline assignment: CDR1 SQVTM and CDR2 ANQGSEA. The length of the CDR3 is 12 residues. The CDR3 coding sequence is TGCAGCGTCCCATCCGGACAAGATTGGTACACCTTC. Translation gives CSVPSGQDWYTF. The full variable domain, rest sourced from reference TRBV29-1 and TRBJ1-2, is SAVISQKPSRDICQRGTSLTIQCQVDSQVTMMFWYRQQPGQSLTLIATANQGSEATYESGFVIDKFPISRPNLTFSTLTVSNMSPEDSSIYLCSVPSGQDWYTFGSGTRLTVV.